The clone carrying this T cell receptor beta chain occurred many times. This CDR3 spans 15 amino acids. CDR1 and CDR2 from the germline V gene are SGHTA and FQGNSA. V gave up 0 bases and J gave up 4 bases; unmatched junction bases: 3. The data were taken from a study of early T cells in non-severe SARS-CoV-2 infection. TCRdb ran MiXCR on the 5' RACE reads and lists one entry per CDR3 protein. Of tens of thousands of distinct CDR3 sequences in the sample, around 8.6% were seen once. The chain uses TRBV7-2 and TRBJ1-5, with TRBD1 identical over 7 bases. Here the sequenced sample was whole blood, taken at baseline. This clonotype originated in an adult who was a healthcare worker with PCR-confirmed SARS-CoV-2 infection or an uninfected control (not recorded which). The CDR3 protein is CASSLATGPNQPQHF. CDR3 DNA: TGTGCCAGCAGCTTAGCGACAGGGCCAAATCAGCCCCAGCATTTT. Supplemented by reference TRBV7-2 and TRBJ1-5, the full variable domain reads GAGVSQSPSNKVTEKGKDVELRCDPISGHTALYWYRQSLGQGLEFLIYFQGNSAPDKSGLPSDRFSAERTGGSVSTLTIQRTQQEDSAVYLCASSLATGPNQPQHFGDGTRLSIL.